Listed below are T cell receptor beta chains from one sample, sequenced in a study of cytomegalovirus exposure and HLA in healthy donors. Libraries were prepared by immunoSEQ multiplex PCR; TCRdb keeps only in-frame clonotypes and omits some of them. The sample includes fewer than 250,000 clones. Source material: PBMCs. Every receptor here comes from a woman aged 25 to 45 in good health and CMV-seropositive. CDR3s include the opening cysteine and the closing phenylalanine or tryptophan. D genes are given only for firm matches.

J	D	V	DNA	CDR3
TRBJ2-5	TRBD2	TRBV5-1	TGCGCCAGCAGCCTAGGACTAGCGGGAGAGACAAAGACCCAGTACTTC	CASSLGLAGETKTQYF
TRBJ2-7	.	TRBV28	TGTGCCATTGCAACGTCCGGGACGGGAGTCTACGAGCAGTACTTC	CAIATSGTGVYEQYF
TRBJ2-1	.	TRBV21-1	TGTGCCAGCAGCAATGACCGGGACAGGGCCTACAATGAGCAGTTCTTC	CASSNDRDRAYNEQFF
TRBJ1-5	.	TRBV5-1	TGCGCCAGCAGCTTGGAAGGGTCAGGGAATCAGCCCCAGCATTTT	CASSLEGSGNQPQHF
TRBJ2-3	TRBD2	TRBV28	TGTGCCAGCAGTTTAGGCTTTCTGGGGACTAGCGGGAGGCCCGGTACGCAGTATTTT	CASSLGFLGTSGRPGTQYF
TRBJ2-7	TRBD1	TRBV27	TGTGCCAGCAGCCTAGGGACAGGGTACAACGAGCAGTACTTC	CASSLGTGYNEQYF
TRBJ2-5	TRBD2	TRBV6-6	TGTGCCAGCAGTTACCCTCCGCAGCGGGGGACCCAGTACTTC	CASSYPPQRGTQYF
TRBJ1-5	TRBD1	TRBV2	TGTGCCAGCAGTATACAGGGGTTCCGCAATCAGCCCCAGCATTTT	CASSIQGFRNQPQHF
TRBJ2-7	.	TRBV4-1	TGCGCCAGCAGCCAAGATAGGCACAGCTCGTATCCCTACGAGCAGTACTTC	CASSQDRHSSYPYEQYF
TRBJ1-3	.	TRBV6-4	TGTGCCAGCAGTGAAGGGGGTGGGGGCGCCCCGAAGAACACCATATATTTT	CASSEGGGGAPKNTIYF
TRBJ2-7	TRBD2	TRBV27	TGTGCCAGCAGTCCTGACCGGGACTATCTCTCCTACGAGCAGTACTTC	CASSPDRDYLSYEQYF
TRBJ2-7	.	TRBV7-9	TGTGCCAGCAGCTGGGGAGGAGGCGAGCAGTACTTC	CASSWGGGEQYF
TRBJ2-6	TRBD2	TRBV19	TGTGCCAGTATAGGGTGGGGGGGCAACGTCCTGACTTTC	CASIGWGGNVLTF
TRBJ2-1	TRBD2	TRBV5-1	TGCGCCAGCAGCTTGGGACTAGCAGTAACTGAGCAGTTCTTC	CASSLGLAVTEQFF
TRBJ1-1	TRBD1	TRBV9	TGTGCCAGCAGCGTACTTCAGGGGGCTACTGAAGCTTTCTTT	CASSVLQGATEAFF
TRBJ2-3	.	TRBV10-1	TGCGCCAGCAGTTCTAGCACAGATACGCAGTATTTT	CASSSSTDTQYF
TRBJ1-2	TRBD1	TRBV5-4	TGTGCCAGCAGCTTGGGAGGGCAGGGGGCAACTAACTACGGCTACACCTTC	CASSLGGQGATNYGYTF
TRBJ1-5	TRBD1	TRBV2	TGTGCCAGCAGCGGGACAGGGCGAGACAATCAGCCCCAGCATTTT	CASSGTGRDNQPQHF
TRBJ1-1	.	TRBV6-1	TGTGCCAGCAGTGAACAAGGGGACACTGAAGCTTTCTTT	CASSEQGDTEAFF
TRBJ2-1	TRBD2	TRBV7-2	TGTGCCAGCAGATTTAGCGGGAGTTCCTACAATGAGCAGTTCTTC	CASRFSGSSYNEQFF
TRBJ2-1	TRBD2	TRBV28	TGTGCCAGCAGTCGTAGCGGGAGCGCCTACAATGAGCAGTTCTTC	CASSRSGSAYNEQFF
TRBJ2-7	TRBD1	TRBV6-1	TGTGCCAGCAGTGAAGGCCGGACAGGATTCTTCTACGAGCAGTACTTC	CASSEGRTGFFYEQYF
TRBJ2-7	.	TRBV9	TGTGCCAGCAGCGTAGATGGCAGCTCCTACGAGCAGTACTTC	CASSVDGSSYEQYF
TRBJ2-2	TRBD2	TRBV19	TGTGCCAGTAGTTTCGGACTAGCGGGGGGGCTTTGGATGAACACCGGGGAGCTGTTTTTT	CASSFGLAGGLWMNTGELFF
TRBJ2-5	TRBD2	TRBV11-2	TGTGCCAGCAGCTCACCAATAGCGGGAGTGGAGACCCAGTACTTC	CASSSPIAGVETQYF
TRBJ2-7	TRBD2	TRBV9	TGTGCCAGCAGCGTAGGCGGGAGCTCCTACGAGCAGTACTTC	CASSVGGSSYEQYF